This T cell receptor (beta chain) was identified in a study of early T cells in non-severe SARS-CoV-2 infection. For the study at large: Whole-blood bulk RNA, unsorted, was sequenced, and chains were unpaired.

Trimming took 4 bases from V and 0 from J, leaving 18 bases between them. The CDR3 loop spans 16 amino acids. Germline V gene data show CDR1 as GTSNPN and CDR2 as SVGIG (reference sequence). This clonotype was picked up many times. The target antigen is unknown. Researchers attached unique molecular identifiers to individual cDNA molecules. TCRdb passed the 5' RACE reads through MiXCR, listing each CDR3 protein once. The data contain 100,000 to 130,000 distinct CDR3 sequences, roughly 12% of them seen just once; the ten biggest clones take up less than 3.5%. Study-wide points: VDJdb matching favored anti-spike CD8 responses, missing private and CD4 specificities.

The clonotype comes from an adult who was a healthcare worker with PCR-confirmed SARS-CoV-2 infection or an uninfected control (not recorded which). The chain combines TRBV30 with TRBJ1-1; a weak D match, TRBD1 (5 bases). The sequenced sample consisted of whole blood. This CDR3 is CAWTGGWGLMNTEAFF. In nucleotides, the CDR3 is TGTGCCTGGACTGGGGGATGGGGACTCATGAACACTGAAGCTTTCTTT.